The next 31 T cell receptor beta chains were all read from a single sample in a study of blood T cells in healthy people across ages. A second about 7 to 11 cycle PCR used barcoded and J-beta primers. TCRdb analysed the 5' RACE reads with MiXCR anew, one entry per CDR3 protein. The sample holds about 1 million distinct CDR3 sequences, almost 25% seen once. This sample also belongs to another study, concerning T cells of mothers and their children.

Specimen: blood. All receptors come from a girl aged 2-10 years in good health.

This clonotype was seen a handful of times. V usage is TRBV20-1 and J usage is TRBJ2-1, with D possibly being TRBD2 (6 bases). Germline assignment: CDR1 DFQATT and CDR2 SNEGSKA (reference sequence). The V gene lost 0 bases and the J gene lost 0 bases, with 12 bases spanning the gap. CDR3 length equals 16 residues. Here the CDR3 DNA reads TGCAGTGCTAGAGACCTTAGCGGCAGCTCCTACAATGAGCAGTTCTTC. Encoded protein: CSARDLSGSSYNEQFF.

The J gene is TRBJ2-1, the V gene TRBV6-1; TRBD1 might be the D (6 bases). Germline lookup yields CDR1 MNHNS and CDR2 SASEGT. V lost 5 bases and J 11 bases, leaving 13 bases between the germline ends. This CDR3 is built from 12 residues. DNA for the CDR3: TGTGCCAGCAGTAGGGACATCAGGAAGCAGTTCTTC. This codes for CASSRDIRKQFF.

This chain joins TRBV29-1 and TRBJ1-1; TRBD1 agrees at 8 bases. The junction had 7 bases not matched to a gene; V was cut back by 3 bases and J by 1 base. CDR1 and CDR2 (germline): SQVTM, ANQGSEA. CDR3 size: 15 residues. The CDR3 coding sequence is TGCAGCGTTGATTTGACAGGGGACCCGAACACTGAAGCTTTCTTT. It translates to CSVDLTGDPNTEAFF.

This clonotype was recorded only once. The genes are TRBV7-9 and TRBJ2-1; TRBD2 matches 12 bases. Germline lookup yields CDR1 SEHNR and CDR2 FQNEAQ (reference sequence). Trimming at V came to 5 bases and at J to 9 bases, leaving 11 bases not matched to a gene. CDR3 length: 16 amino acids. CDR3 region: CASSPSTSGSWFEQFF. As DNA, the CDR3 is TGTGCCAGCAGCCCCTCGACTAGCGGGAGTTGGTTTGAGCAGTTCTTC. The full variable domain, rest sourced from reference TRBV7-9 and TRBJ2-1, is DTGVSQNPRHKITKRGQNVTFRCDPISEHNRLYWYRQTLGQGPEFLTYFQNEAQLEKSRLLSDRFSAERPKGSFSTLEIQRTEQGDSAMYLCASSPSTSGSWFEQFFGPGTRLTVL.

The chain carries TRBV19 and TRBJ1-1; TRBD1 matches at 10 bases. Per germline, CDR1 LNHDA and CDR2 SQIVND (reference sequence). CDR3 length: 12 amino acids. The V gene end was trimmed by 9 bases and the J gene end by 8 bases; junction bases not matched to a gene: 6. CDR3 coding DNA: TGTGCCAGCGCGGGACAGGGGATCGAAGCTTTCTTT. As protein: CASAGQGIEAFF.

The J gene is TRBJ2-5, the V gene TRBV12-3 or TRBV12-4; D unclear. The DNA end is a closer match to TRBJ2-7, so the J assignment may be wrong. The CDR3 is 14 amino acids. In nucleotides, the CDR3 is TGTGCCAGCAGTTTAGGGGTCAACACCTACGAGCAGTACTTC. Translating gives CASSLGVNTYEQYF.

This clonotype was seen more than once but under ten times. This chain uses TRBV7-9 with TRBJ2-7; D possibly corresponds to TRBD2 (5 bases). V gave up 5 bases and J gave up 0 bases, with 14 bases separating them. The CDR3 is made up of 15 amino acids. From germline, CDR1 is SEHNR and CDR2 FQNEAQ (reference sequence). The CDR3 sequence is CASSPPFGGSYEQYF. The CDR3 nucleotides read TGTGCCAGCAGCCCTCCCTTCGGAGGCTCCTACGAGCAGTACTTC.

This clonotype was picked up a small number of times. The chain combines TRBV7-2 with TRBJ2-7, with 7 bases matching TRBD2. V was clipped by 4 bases and J by 3 bases; unmatched bases: 12. CDR1 and CDR2 (germline): SGHTA, FQGNSA. CDR3 size: 16 residues. DNA for the CDR3: TGTGCCAGCAGCTCCTCAATACGGGGGAGGGACTACGAGCAGTACTTC. Translated, it gives CASSSSIRGRDYEQYF.

V and J are TRBV5-5 and TRBJ2-3; D remains unclear. Germline lookup yields CDR1 SGHKS and CDR2 YYEKEE (reference sequence). Deletions cut 3 bases from V and 4 bases from J, with 9 bases between. The CDR3 extends over 13 amino acids. The CDR3 protein is CASSSEGADTQYF. The CDR3 DNA reads as TGTGCCAGCAGCTCCGAAGGCGCAGATACGCAGTATTTT.

V and J are TRBV28 and TRBJ2-2, with D possibly called TRBD1 or TRBD2 (5 bases each). Trimming stripped 4 bases from V and 11 bases from J, with 8 bases between. Germline V gene lookup returns CDR1 MDHEN and CDR2 SYDVKM. The CDR3 is 11 amino acids. CDR3 in amino acids: CASSWGTELFF. The CDR3 DNA is TGTGCCAGCAGTTGGGGGACCGAGCTGTTTTTT.

This clonotype turned up a few times. This sequence joins TRBV20-1 and TRBJ1-4, with D possibly being TRBD1 (6 bases). The CDR3 length is 14 residues. Germline lookup yields CDR1 DFQATT and CDR2 SNEGSKA (reference sequence). V lost 3 bases and J lost 3, with 11 bases in between. The chain's CDR3 is CSASSGASNEKLFF. DNA of the CDR3: TGCAGTGCTAGTTCGGGGGCCTCTAATGAAAAACTGTTTTTT.

The J gene is TRBJ1-6, the V gene TRBV2; D call uncertain. The germline gives CDR1 SNHLY, CDR2 FYNNEI. V was clipped by 6 bases and J by 4 bases, with 4 bases between them. This CDR3 has 12 amino acids. CDR3 amino acids: CASRNYNSPLHF. The CDR3 DNA reads TGTGCCAGCAGAAATTATAATTCACCCCTCCACTTT.

As concerns this clonotype: A junction boundary mismatches the germline segment, possibly from a read error. The rearrangement uses TRBV13 and TRBJ2-5, with D perhaps matching TRBD1 or TRBD2 (5 bases each). The CDR3 extends over 12 amino acids. Germline CDR1 and CDR2: PRHDT and FYEKMQ (reference sequence). In nucleotides, the CDR3 is TGTGCCAGCAGCCAAGAAGGGGAGACCCAGCACTTC. Its translation: CASSQEGETQHF.

V and J are TRBV28 and TRBJ1-1; D uncertain. V was clipped by 4 bases and J by 3 bases, with 15 bases between them. Per germline, CDR1 MDHEN and CDR2 SYDVKM. The CDR3 sequence is 15 residues long. The CDR3 is CASSSDLLRDTEAFF. Written as DNA, the CDR3 is TGTGCCAGCAGTTCGGACCTTCTAAGGGACACTGAAGCTTTCTTT.

The sample holds a few counts of this clonotype. The chain couples TRBV7-9 to TRBJ2-5; D remains unclear. Near its end, the DNA agrees better with TRBJ2-7, so the J call may be wrong. Per the germline V gene, CDR1 is SEHNR and CDR2 is FQNEAQ (reference sequence). This CDR3 is 14 amino acids long. The CDR3, as DNA: TGTGCCAGCAGCTTAGGCGGTTTTTACTACGAGCAGTACTTC. It codes for CASSLGGFYYEQYF.

In its sample, this clonotype was seen a few times. The rearrangement links TRBV12-3 or TRBV12-4 to TRBJ2-1; D could derive from TRBD1 or TRBD2 (5 bases each). This CDR3 region has 18 residues. Trimming took 8 bases from V and 5 from J, leaving 28 bases between them. The CDR3, as DNA: TGTGCCAGCCCCGGGTTGGGGGTTGGTTCAGGGAGAAACAATGAGCAGTTCTTC. Its translation is CASPGLGVGSGRNNEQFF.

The rearrangement links TRBV15 to TRBJ1-1, with unresolved D. Trimming cost V 0 bases and J 3 bases, with 8 bases left between them. Per germline, CDR1 LNHNV and CDR2 YYDKDF (reference sequence). The CDR3 runs 14 residues. The CDR3 DNA sequence: TGTGCCACCAGCAGAGATCGGTGGGACACTGAAGCTTTCTTT. Translating gives CATSRDRWDTEAFF.

V usage is TRBV19 and J usage is TRBJ2-5, with D possibly TRBD1 on 6 matching bases. TRBJ2-1 explains the end of the DNA better; the J call may be wrong. Germline values: CDR1 LNHDA, CDR2 SQIVND (reference sequence). The length of the CDR3 is 14 residues. CDR3 DNA: TGTGCCAGTAGTAAAACAGGGAACTACAATGAGCAGTTCTTC. Translating gives CASSKTGNYNEQFF.

The rearrangement uses TRBV7-9 and TRBJ1-6; D uncertain. Germline V gene sequence: CDR1 SEHNR, CDR2 FQNEAQ (reference sequence). This CDR3 is built from 15 residues. V lost 1 base and J 9 bases, leaving 13 bases between the germline ends. In DNA, the CDR3 is TGTGCCAGCAGCTTAGAACTGGAGGTTGGTTCACCCCTCCACTTT. The encoded protein is CASSLELEVGSPLHF. The whole variable domain, remainder taken from reference TRBV7-9 and TRBJ1-6, is DTGVSQNPRHKITKRGQNVTFRCDPISEHNRLYWYRQTLGQGPEFLTYFQNEAQLEKSRLLSDRFSAERPKGSFSTLEIQRTEQGDSAMYLCASSLELEVGSPLHFGNGTRLTVT.

This clonotype occurred a few times. The chain employs TRBV12-3 or TRBV12-4 and TRBJ1-1; TRBD1 might be the D (5 bases). The CDR3 sequence is 11 residues long. Trimming left V 3 bases short and J 11 bases short, with 10 bases between. The CDR3 protein is CASSLGDWAFF. For the CDR3, the DNA is TGTGCCAGCAGTTTGGGGGACTGGGCTTTCTTT.

Ten or more counts support this clonotype. The V gene is TRBV20-1, the J gene TRBJ2-3; maybe TRBD1 (6 bases). This CDR3 has 15 residues. Germline V CDR1 and CDR2: DFQATT, SNEGSKA (reference sequence). Trimming took off 6 bases at V and 3 bases at J, with 19 bases between the two ends. Written as DNA, the CDR3 is TGCAGTGCGAAGGCAGGGGCAAGGGGGACAGATACGCAGTATTTT. Translation: CSAKAGARGTDTQYF.

Turning to this clonotype: One end of the junction varies from germline; a read error may be responsible. The chain employs TRBV27 and TRBJ2-3; the D is unclear. CDR3 length: 13 residues. Germline V lookup: CDR1 MNHEY, CDR2 SMNVEV (reference sequence). CDR3 sequence: CASSSQDADTQYF. The CDR3 nucleotides are TGTGCCAGCAGTTCCCAAGATGCGGATACACAGTATTTT.

This clonotype was recorded a few times. This sequence joins TRBV28 and TRBJ1-6; D ambiguous. Germline V CDR1 and CDR2: MDHEN, SYDVKM. V was clipped by 6 bases and J by 0 bases, with 9 bases between them. The CDR3 covers 15 residues. The CDR3 coding sequence is TGTGCCAGCAGCCCCAGAAGCTCCTATAATTCACCCCTCCACTTT. This codes for CASSPRSSYNSPLHF.

This clonotype has only a few counts. J is TRBJ2-1 and V is TRBV7-8; D ambiguous. This CDR3 is built from 14 residues. V dropped 2 bases and J dropped 4 bases, with 9 bases sitting between them. CDR1 is SGHVS, CDR2 FQNEAQ, per germline. The CDR3 spells CASSLMEMYNEQFF. DNA for the CDR3: TGTGCCAGCAGCTTAATGGAGATGTACAATGAGCAGTTCTTC.

The chain joins TRBV6-6 to TRBJ2-5; TRBD2 matches 7 bases. The assigned J gene may be wrong: the sequence end matches TRBJ2-7 better. Germline assignment: CDR1 MNHNY and CDR2 SVGAGI (reference sequence). This CDR3 has 15 residues. This CDR3 is CASSYSNLGGNEQYF. The CDR3 DNA reads as TGTGCCAGCAGTTACTCAAATCTGGGGGGGAACGAGCAGTACTTC.

The genes are TRBV7-9 and TRBJ2-5, with D uncertain. CDR1 is SEHNR and CDR2 is FQNEAQ in the germline V gene (reference sequence). The CDR3 is made up of 14 amino acids. V was shortened by 4 bases and J by 0 bases, with 9 bases between the two germline ends. CDR3 in DNA: TGTGCCAGCAGCTCCCAGATGTACCAAGAGACCCAGTACTTC. Its translation is CASSSQMYQETQYF.

V usage is TRBV3-1 and J usage is TRBJ2-1; D is unresolved. Trimming took off 0 bases at V and 10 bases at J, with 10 bases between the two ends. Germline CDR1 LGHDT, CDR2 YNNKEL (reference sequence). This CDR3 comprises 13 residues. In DNA, the CDR3 is TGTGCCAGCAGCCAAGATCGTGGATCAGAGCAGTTCTTC. This sequence encodes CASSQDRGSEQFF.

This chain uses TRBV18 with TRBJ2-5, with a possible D match to TRBD2 (6 bases). The CDR3 runs 18 residues. Germline-derived CDR1 and CDR2 are KGHSH and LQKENI. The ends were cut back, 4 bases at V and 2 bases at J, with 23 bases in the middle. The chain's CDR3 is CASSQAPEVAEGQETQYF. In DNA, the CDR3 is TGTGCCAGCTCACAGGCTCCAGAAGTAGCGGAAGGACAAGAGACCCAGTACTTC. Supplemented by reference TRBV18 and TRBJ2-5, the full variable domain reads NAGVMQNPRHLVRRRGQEARLRCSPMKGHSHVYWYRQLPEEGLKFMVYLQKENIIDESGMPKERFSAEFPKEGPSILRIQQVVRGDSAAYFCASSQAPEVAEGQETQYFGPGTRLLVL.

This rearrangement joins TRBV12-3 or TRBV12-4 to TRBJ2-1, with D perhaps matching TRBD2 (6 bases). The J call may be incorrect, as the DNA end agrees better with TRBJ2-5. The CDR3 contains 16 residues. The CDR3, as DNA: TGTGCCAGCAGCCCCCAGACTAGACCTAATCAAGAGACCCAGTACTTC. It specifies CASSPQTRPNQETQYF.

In its sample, this clonotype was seen many times. The gene calls are TRBV7-9 and TRBJ2-5; D call uncertain. The J call may be incorrect, as the DNA end agrees better with TRBJ2-7. CDR3 length: 12 amino acids. CDR1 is SEHNR and CDR2 is FQNEAQ in the germline V gene (reference sequence). In DNA, the CDR3 is TGTGCCAGCAGCTTAGTAACGTACGAGCAGTACTTC. It translates to CASSLVTYEQYF.

A few counts support this clonotype. The chain employs TRBV11-2 and TRBJ2-5; 8 nucleotides line up with TRBD2. The J call may be incorrect, as the DNA end agrees better with TRBJ2-1. Germline-derived CDR1 and CDR2 are SGHAT and FQNNGV. The CDR3 sequence is 17 residues long. CDR3 loop: CASSFAPREAVYNEQFF. CDR3 bases: TGTGCCAGCAGCTTCGCCCCGCGGGAGGCGGTTTACAATGAGCAGTTCTTC.